This TCR beta chain was identified during a study of T cells after yellow fever vaccination. Making TCR cDNA involved 5'RACE template switching, which added UMIs and a universal primer site. TCRdb re-called the 5' RACE reads through MiXCR, storing one row per CDR3 protein. The sample contains about 350,000 distinct CDR3 sequences, 7% to 9% of which appear only once. Germline V gene lookup returns CDR1 MGHRA and CDR2 YSYEKL. V was shortened by 3 bases and J by 3 bases, with 11 bases between the two germline ends. This CDR3 spans 14 amino acids. The study's findings and limits: A limited proportion of clonotypes was detected within both the CD4 and CD8 compartments.

This clonotype was seen only a few times. The antigen is undetermined. The gene calls are TRBV4-1 and TRBJ1-1; D remains unclear. The receptor was derived from a man aged 18 to 30 who received the YFV17D yellow fever vaccine. Sequencing used PBMCs, obtained roughly seven weeks after the first yellow fever vaccination. CDR3 loop: CASSQKEGYTEAFF. The CDR3 DNA reads TGCGCCAGCAGCCAGAAGGAAGGATACACTGAAGCTTTCTTT.